One and the same sample provided the 12 T cell receptor beta chains below, sequenced in a study of blood T cells in healthy people across ages. A second 7 to 11 cycle PCR used barcoded and J-beta primers. One entry per CDR3 protein, called by TCRdb with MiXCR from the 5' RACE reads. The sample lists approximately 790,000 distinct CDR3 sequences, 55% to 65% seen once, with around a quarter in the top ten. The sequencing sample was made of blood. These receptors were taken from a man aged 25-45 years in good health.

The chain links TRBV4-2 to TRBJ2-5; D uncertain. Trimming stripped 1 base from V and 1 base from J, with 4 bases between. Germline CDR1 and CDR2: LGHNA and YNFKEQ. The CDR3 covers 13 residues. CDR3: CASSQAPQETQYF. The CDR3 region has the DNA TGTGCCAGCAGCCAAGCCCCCCAAGAGACCCAGTACTTC.

V gene TRBV28 combines with J gene TRBJ2-6; D assignment may be TRBD1 or TRBD2 (5 bases each). CDR1 and CDR2 from the germline V gene are MDHEN and SYDVKM. V shed 8 bases and J shed 2 bases, with 13 bases lying between them. The CDR3 is made up of 15 amino acids. The CDR3 sequence is CASGPLGAGANVLTF. The CDR3 nucleotides read TGTGCCAGCGGTCCTCTGGGGGCTGGGGCCAACGTCCTGACTTTC. The full variable domain, its missing parts supplied by reference TRBV28 and TRBJ2-6, is DVKVTQSSRYLVKRTGEKVFLECVQDMDHENMFWYRQDPGLGLRLIYFSYDVKMKEKGDIPEGYSVSREKKERFSLILESASTNQTSMYLCASGPLGAGANVLTFGAGSRLTVL.

This clonotype was observed a single time. V and J are TRBV25-1 and TRBJ2-1; either TRBD1 or TRBD2 may fit D (5 bases each). The CDR3 consists of 15 residues. Per the germline V gene, CDR1 is MGHDK and CDR2 is SYGVNS. Trimming left V 5 bases short and J 3 bases short, with 14 bases between. CDR3 coding DNA: TGTGCCAGCAGTCGGGGACCTAATAGCTACAATGAGCAGTTCTTC. This encodes CASSRGPNSYNEQFF.

This clonotype was picked up one time. This chain connects TRBV7-2 to TRBJ2-1; 7 nucleotides match TRBD1. Trimming at V came to 5 bases and at J to 9 bases, leaving 10 bases not matched to a gene. Germline lookup yields CDR1 SGHTA and CDR2 FQGNSA. This CDR3 has 14 amino acids. CDR3 region: CASSPRPGDSEQFF. Written as DNA, the CDR3 is TGTGCCAGCAGCCCCAGGCCCGGGGACAGTGAGCAGTTCTTC.

This CDR3 reads CASSACQGKKSSYNSPLHF. DNA of the CDR3: TGTGCCAGCAGCGCGTGCCAGGGAAAAAAGAGCTCCTATAATTCACCCCTCCACTTT. The V and J genes are TRBV21-1 and TRBJ1-6; the table names TRBD1, a call not compared with the DNA. TRBV21-1 is a listed pseudogene. The CDR3 runs 19 residues.

The rearrangement uses TRBV6-1 and TRBJ2-1, with D possibly called TRBD1 or TRBD2 (5 bases each). From germline, CDR1 is MNHNS and CDR2 SASEGT. The CDR3 is 15 residues long. V shed 2 bases and J shed 7 bases, with 15 bases lying between them. Here the CDR3 DNA reads TGTGCCAGCAGTGAATACAGACCCGGGGCTAATGAGCAGTTCTTC. Its protein is CASSEYRPGANEQFF.

A few counts support this clonotype. This chain links TRBV6-2 or TRBV6-3 with TRBJ2-3; TRBD2 matches 7 bases. Trimming took 6 bases from V and 9 from J; bases not matched to a gene: 9. CDR3 length: 13 residues. Germline-derived CDR1 and CDR2 are MNHEY and SVGEGT. The CDR3 nucleotides read TGTGCCAGCAGCGGGGGGATCATAACGACGCAGTATTTT. This encodes CASSGGIITTQYF.

The genes are TRBV18 and TRBJ2-3, with TRBD1 identical over 7 bases. The CDR3 has 16 amino acids. Trimming removed 0 bases from V and 0 bases from J; junction bases left unmatched: 3. From germline, CDR1 is KGHSH and CDR2 LQKENI. The CDR3 region is CASSPPLGQSTDTQYF. CDR3 bases: TGTGCCAGCTCACCACCGTTGGGACAGAGCACAGATACGCAGTATTTT.

The chain is built from TRBV2 and TRBJ2-1, with a tentative D call TRBD2 (6 bases). V lost 7 bases, J lost 9 bases, and 13 bases lay in between. Germline assignment: CDR1 SNHLY and CDR2 FYNNEI. This CDR3 has 12 residues. The chain's CDR3 is CASTGESAEQFF. For the CDR3, the DNA is TGTGCCAGCACGGGGGAGTCAGCTGAGCAGTTCTTC.

In its sample, this clonotype was seen many times. This chain uses TRBV20-1 with TRBJ1-1; D not resolved. CDR1 and CDR2 from the germline V gene are DFQATT and SNEGSKA (reference sequence). This CDR3 is built from 13 residues. Between the trimmed V and J ends, which lost 7 bases and 0 bases, there was a span of 12 bases. The CDR3 spells CSVEDGLNTEAFF. CDR3 nucleotides: TGCAGTGTGGAGGACGGACTGAACACTGAAGCTTTCTTT.

This clonotype was seen a handful of times. The chain links TRBV20-1 to TRBJ2-1; 8 positions agree with TRBD1. The CDR3 runs to 14 residues. Germline V CDR1 and CDR2: DFQATT, SNEGSKA (reference sequence). J gave up 3 bases and V 5 bases, and 6 bases lay outside the gene matches. The CDR3 here is CSAHPGTGYNEQFF. In DNA form, the CDR3 reads TGCAGTGCTCATCCCGGGACAGGCTACAATGAGCAGTTCTTC.

This clonotype was found a few times. This rearrangement joins TRBV7-2 to TRBJ2-7, with 7 bases that match TRBD2. After removal of 2 bases from V and 2 bases from J, the junction contained 9 bases not matched to a gene. The CDR3 sequence is 16 residues long. CDR1 and CDR2 (germline): SGHTA, FQGNSA. CDR3 nucleotide sequence: TGTGCCAGCAGCTTATCAGCGGGACTGGATGCCTACGAGCAGTACTTC. Translated: CASSLSAGLDAYEQYF.